This entry features one TCR beta chain sequence. Those enrolled in Seattle joined during active infection and were followed longitudinally afterward. This sample was included in a study of blood T cell repertoires in COVID-19. The germline CDR1 and CDR2 sequences are SGHDT and YYEEEE. The CDR3 contains 14 residues. The V and J ends lost 0 bases and 4 bases respectively, with 10 bases between them. Sequenced by immunoSEQ multiplex PCR; TCRdb stores in-frame clones only, minus some. The table has about 330,000 clones, 80% to 90% seen once. The source material was peripheral blood. This receptor was identified in a man in his thirties or forties with COVID-19, enrolled during active disease. The V gene is TRBV5-6, the J gene TRBJ1-2; D is ambiguous. The CDR3 DNA follows: TGTGCCAGCAGCTTGGGGGCAAACCCCTATGGCTACACCTTC. Protein sequence: CASSLGANPYGYTF.